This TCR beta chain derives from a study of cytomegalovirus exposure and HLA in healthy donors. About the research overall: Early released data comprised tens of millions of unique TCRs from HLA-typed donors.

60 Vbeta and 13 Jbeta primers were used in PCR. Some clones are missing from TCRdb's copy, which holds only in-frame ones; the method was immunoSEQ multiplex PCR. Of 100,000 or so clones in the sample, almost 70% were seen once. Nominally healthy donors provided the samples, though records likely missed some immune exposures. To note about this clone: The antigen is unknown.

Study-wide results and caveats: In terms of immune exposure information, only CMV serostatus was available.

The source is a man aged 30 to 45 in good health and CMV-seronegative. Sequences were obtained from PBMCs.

The chain's CDR3 is CASSSEGGPNQPQHF. CDR3 nucleotides: TGTGCCAGCAGTTCTGAAGGGGGACCCAATCAGCCCCAGCATTTT. The gene calls are TRBV28 and TRBJ1-5; TRBD1 is a possible D gene (6 bases). V was clipped by 4 bases and J by 3 bases, with 13 bases between them. Germline V lookup: CDR1 MDHEN, CDR2 SYDVKM. The CDR3 has 15 residues.